Sequencing of this T cell receptor (beta chain) was carried out in a study of T cells in Graves' hyperthyroidism and ophthalmopathy. As for the study in general: Before treatment of any kind, peripheral blood was taken at initial diagnosis. Findings and limits, study-wide: In the blood, most expanded thyroid clonotypes above 0.001 appeared as well.

Subjects aged 18 to 65 presented with newly diagnosed hyperthyroidism of less than 2 months' duration. Not enrolled were patients with uncontrolled infection, other autoimmune disease, pregnancy or lactation. The CDR3 loop spans 15 amino acids. The V end was cut by 6 bases, the J end by 3 bases, with 15 bases between. In germline, CDR1 is SNHLY, CDR2 FYNNEI. This clonotype showed up many times. What it recognizes is unknown. Amplification targeted TCR beta CDR3 regions from RNA transcripts. In the first-round RT-PCR of the TCR CDR3, the HTBI primer set was used. TCRdb passed the multiplex PCR reads through MiXCR, listing each CDR3 protein once. The table lists some 300,000 distinct CDR3 sequences, around 15% of them singletons.

This sequence originates from a woman aged 40 to 49 with Graves' hyperthyroidism. Sample: blood. The rearrangement uses TRBV2 and TRBJ1-3; tentative D call: TRBD1 (5 bases). The DNA of the CDR3 is TGTGCCAGCAGACGGGGGGGATCTGATGGAAACACCATATATTTT. Encoded protein: CASRRGGSDGNTIYF.